This TCR beta chain emerged from a study of T-cell reconstitution after alpha-beta-depleted transplantation in children. This clonotype appeared many times. The CDR3 has 15 amino acids. The ends lost 7 bases at V and 6 bases at J; junction bases unmatched: 10. For TCRbeta, the library was prepared with unique molecular identifiers. MiXCR, run by TCRdb on the PCR reads, gives a single entry per CDR3 protein. The repertoire holds approximately 590,000 distinct CDR3 sequences, with about 11% as singletons. The rearrangement links TRBV12-3 or TRBV12-4 to TRBJ2-1, with TRBD2 identical over 9 bases. The origin of this receptor is a human donor who donated a stem cell graft to a child with acute myeloid leukemia. Sequences were derived from PBMCs from the stem cell graft donor, sampled from the stem cell graft. Here the CDR3 reads CASNPRLAGTNEQFF. The CDR3 DNA reads as TGTGCCAGCAACCCCCGGCTAGCGGGAACCAATGAGCAGTTCTTC.